The source of this T cell receptor beta chain is a study of shared clonotypes between healthy human individuals. Study context: Donors were a couple of women and a few men aged 18 to 49. Plates per donor: three CD4 naive, three CD4 memory, two CD8 naive, one CD8 memory. The study's findings and limits: Clonotypes not shared had lower generation probabilities than those common to all four donors.

CDR3 size: 14 residues. Germline CDR1 and CDR2: LGHNA and YSLEER. The V end was cut by 2 bases, the J end by 1 base, with 7 bases between. Sequenced by immunoSEQ multiplex PCR; TCRdb stores in-frame clones only, minus some. Of around 1.1 million clones listed, roughly 80% are singletons. About this clone: Its antigen is as yet unknown.

The chain uses TRBV4-3 and TRBJ2-3; D unresolved. The source material was memory CD4+ T cells from PBMCs. Subset defined: CD45RA-negative fraction. The sequence was obtained from a man between 18 and 35 years old in good health. Some clones in this sample may be carry-over from other donors' samples. Here the CDR3 reads CASSQWVGTDTQYF. In DNA, the CDR3 is TGCGCCAGCAGCCAATGGGTGGGCACAGATACGCAGTATTTT.